This entry lists 25 T cell receptor beta chains sequenced from one sample in a study of blood T cell repertoires in COVID-19. Sequencing was performed with immunoSEQ multiplex PCR; in TCRdb, only in-frame clones are kept and a portion is missing. In the table there are 30,000 to 45,000 clones, over 75% of which are singletons. The specimen was peripheral blood. The receptors stem from an older man with active or convalescent COVID-19.

The rearrangement uses TRBV5-1 and TRBJ2-1; 12 bases map to TRBD2. CDR1 is SGHRS and CDR2 is YFSETQ in the germline V gene. V dropped 2 bases and J dropped 7; count of bases not matched to a gene: 7. This CDR3 has 16 amino acids. As DNA, the CDR3 is TGCGCCAGCAGCTTAGACTGGACTAGCGGGGCTAATGAGCAGTTCTTC. This translates into CASSLDWTSGANEQFF.

The J gene is TRBJ2-1, the V gene TRBV19; 12 bases map to TRBD2. The junction had 8 bases not matched to a gene; V was cut back by 5 bases and J by 0 bases. The length of the CDR3 is 18 residues. Germline loops: CDR1 LNHDA, CDR2 SQIVND (reference sequence). The CDR3 nucleotides read TGTGCCAGTAGTGCCCGACTAGCGGGGGCAGGCTCCTACAATGAGCAGTTCTTC. Translating gives CASSARLAGAGSYNEQFF.

The CDR3 nucleotides read TGTGCCTGGATTGCAGGGGGCACTGGAAACACCATATATTTT. As protein: CAWIAGGTGNTIYF. The rearrangement links TRBV30 to TRBJ1-3, with 8 bases fitting TRBD1. Germline CDR1 is GTSNPN and CDR2 is SVGIG (reference sequence). The CDR3 is 14 residues long. Germline trimming cut 4 bases from V and 2 bases from J; bases unmatched to any gene: 4.

This sequence joins TRBV19 and TRBJ2-2, with D tentatively TRBD2 (6 bases). The CDR3 sequence is 15 residues long. Germline values: CDR1 LNHDA, CDR2 SQIVND (reference sequence). Trimming shortened V by 4 bases and J by 5 bases, and 14 bases separated the two germline ends. The CDR3 coding sequence is TGTGCCAGTAGTACCCAAGGACTACCAACCGGGGAGCTGTTTTTT. Translating gives CASSTQGLPTGELFF.

This sequence joins TRBV12-5 and TRBJ2-7, with 9 bases aligning to TRBD1. The V and J ends lost 1 base and 12 bases, in that order; junction bases with no gene match: 7. Germline-derived CDR1 and CDR2 are LGHNT and FRNRAP. This CDR3 has 13 residues. The CDR3 loop is CASGLDDRGRRYF. CDR3 nucleotide sequence: TGTGCTAGTGGTTTGGACGACAGGGGGAGACGGTACTTC.

The rearrangement uses TRBV6-1 and TRBJ1-5; 11 bases match TRBD1. Germline V lookup: CDR1 MNHNS, CDR2 SASEGT. V shed 3 bases and J 0 bases; nucleotides not matched to a gene: 10. The CDR3 contains 19 residues. This chain's CDR3 is CASSDPRGQGVTSNQPQHF. DNA of the CDR3: TGTGCCAGCAGTGACCCCAGGGGACAGGGGGTCACTAGCAATCAGCCCCAGCATTTT.

The chain employs TRBV5-6 and TRBJ1-2; a possible D gene is TRBD1 (6 bases). Between the trimmed V and J ends, which lost 3 bases and 4 bases, there was a span of 10 bases. Looked up from germline, CDR1 is SGHDT and CDR2 is YYEEEE. The CDR3 is made up of 13 amino acids. The CDR3 DNA sequence: TGTGCCAGCAGCTCCAGGGGAAGCTATGGCTACACCTTC. As protein: CASSSRGSYGYTF. The whole variable domain, filled in from reference TRBV5-6 and TRBJ1-2, reads DAGVTQSPTHLIKTRGQQVTLRCSPKSGHDTVSWYQQALGQGPQFIFQYYEEEERQRGNFPDRFSGHQFPNYSSELNVNALLLGDSALYLCASSSRGSYGYTFGSGTRLTVV.

This clone was picked up one time. The chain employs TRBV7-2 and TRBJ1-5; D might be TRBD1 (5 bases). CDR1 is SGHTA and CDR2 is FQGNSA in the germline V gene. CDR3 size: 15 residues. Trimming left V 1 base short and J 4 bases short, with 11 bases between. The CDR3 coding sequence is TGTGCCAGCAGCTTAGATGGGGCAGAAAATCAGCCCCAGCATTTT. Translated, it gives CASSLDGAENQPQHF.

The V and J genes are TRBV14 and TRBJ1-1; no clear D gene. This CDR3 contains 13 residues. Between the trimmed V and J ends, which lost 8 bases and 0 bases, there was a span of 10 bases. The germline gives CDR1 SGHDN, CDR2 FVKESK. The CDR3 spells CASSASMNTEAFF. The CDR3 region has the DNA TGTGCCAGCTCCGCGAGCATGAACACTGAAGCTTTCTTT. Full variable domain (missing parts from reference TRBV14 and TRBJ1-1): EAGVTQFPSHSVIEKGQTVTLRCDPISGHDNLYWYRRVMGKEIKFLLHFVKESKQDESGMPNNRFLAERTGGTYSTLKVQPAELEDSGVYFCASSASMNTEAFFGQGTRLTVV.

The chain links TRBV7-7 to TRBJ2-3, with 12 bases fitting TRBD2. V lost 5 bases and J lost 6; bases outside the gene matches: 6. The germline gives CDR1 SSHAT, CDR2 FNYEAQ (reference sequence). The CDR3 loop spans 15 amino acids. For the CDR3, the DNA is TGTGCCAGCAGCCCGCTAGCGGGAGGGCAGGATACGCAGTATTTT. Its translation: CASSPLAGGQDTQYF.

The chain uses TRBV18 and TRBJ1-4, with D uncertain. The CDR3 spans 14 residues. Germline V gene lookup returns CDR1 KGHSH and CDR2 LQKENI. The V and J ends lost 4 bases and 7 bases respectively, with 13 bases between them. The CDR3 loop reads CASSQTKGGEKLFF. For the CDR3, the DNA is TGTGCCAGCTCACAGACTAAGGGTGGTGAAAAACTGTTTTTT.

This chain joins TRBV5-4 and TRBJ2-6; TRBD2 aligns across 9 bases. Per the germline V gene, CDR1 is SGHNT and CDR2 is YYREEE (reference sequence). Germline trimming cut 3 bases from V and 1 base from J; bases unmatched to any gene: 5. This CDR3 has 17 amino acids. The CDR3 protein is CASSWGSGSSGANVLTF. CDR3 nucleotide sequence: TGTGCCAGCAGCTGGGGTAGCGGGAGTTCTGGGGCCAACGTCCTGACTTTC.

The rearrangement links TRBV6-5 to TRBJ2-7; 7 bases line up with TRBD1. The V gene's germline CDR1 is MNHEY and CDR2 SVGAGI. The ends lost 8 bases at V and 5 bases at J; junction bases unmatched: 9. The CDR3 loop spans 13 amino acids. CDR3 sequence: CASRDSLRNEQYF. DNA for the CDR3: TGTGCCAGCCGGGACAGCCTGCGGAACGAGCAGTACTTC.

This sequence joins TRBV12-3 or TRBV12-4 and TRBJ2-7, with D perhaps TRBD2 (5 bases). Trimming took off 3 bases at V and 7 bases at J, with 13 bases between the two ends. The CDR3 extends over 13 amino acids. The CDR3 loop is CASSFAGQKEQYF. CDR3 DNA: TGTGCCAGCAGTTTTGCGGGCCAAAAAGAGCAGTACTTC.

This rearrangement joins TRBV27 to TRBJ2-1; 9 bases match TRBD1. The V gene's germline CDR1 is MNHEY and CDR2 SMNVEV (reference sequence). The CDR3 contains 13 residues. J gave up 9 bases and V 5 bases, and 5 bases lay outside the gene matches. CDR3 in amino acids: CASSPTGGGEQFF. The CDR3 nucleotides read TGTGCCAGCAGTCCGACAGGGGGAGGTGAGCAGTTCTTC.

This sequence joins TRBV12-5 and TRBJ2-7, with TRBD2 matching over 8 bases. Trimming removed 7 bases from V and 2 bases from J; junction bases left unmatched: 16. The length of the CDR3 is 17 residues. Germline V lookup: CDR1 LGHNT, CDR2 FRNRAP. CDR3 sequence reads: CASAPAGERGSTYEQYF. CDR3 DNA sequence: TGTGCTAGTGCCCCGGCTGGGGAGCGGGGGTCTACCTACGAGCAGTACTTC. Looking up the rest from reference TRBV12-5 and TRBJ2-7 gives the full variable domain: DARVTQTPRHKVTEMGQEVTMRCQPILGHNTVFWYRQTMMQGLELLAYFRNRAPLDDSGMPKDRFSAEMPDATLATLKIQPSEPRDSAVYFCASAPAGERGSTYEQYFGPGTRLTVT.

This chain connects TRBV6-6 to TRBJ1-1; D might be TRBD1 (5 bases). The CDR3 covers 14 residues. V gave up 6 bases and J gave up 3 bases, with 14 bases separating them. CDR1 MNHNY and CDR2 SVGAGI come from the germline V gene (reference sequence). In DNA, the CDR3 is TGTGCCAGCAGCCTTGACAGATTTTACACTGAAGCTTTCTTT. Protein product: CASSLDRFYTEAFF.

V is TRBV19 and J is TRBJ1-1, with 7 bases fitting TRBD1. The CDR3 covers 13 residues. Germline CDR1 LNHDA, CDR2 SQIVND (reference sequence). Losses at the gene ends were 6 bases for V and 4 bases for J; bases not matched to a gene: 5. CDR3 bases: TGTGCCAGTAGGGCCCCAGGGGGCACTGAAGCTTTCTTT. Protein: CASRAPGGTEAFF.

This clone turned up a few times. The CDR3 DNA follows: TGTGCCAGCAGCCCAGCCGGGTCCTCTGGTGAAAAACTGTTTTTT. This encodes CASSPAGSSGEKLFF. The chain recombines TRBV6-4 with TRBJ1-4; D unclear. The ends were cut back, 6 bases at V and 7 bases at J, with 18 bases in the middle. Per germline, CDR1 MRHNA and CDR2 SNTAGT. The CDR3 contains 15 residues.

This clone has just one count. The chain links TRBV11-2 to TRBJ2-5; 9 bases align to TRBD2. The ends lost 1 base at V and 4 bases at J; junction bases unmatched: 10. Germline-derived CDR1 and CDR2 are SGHAT and FQNNGV. The length of the CDR3 is 17 residues. The CDR3 protein is CASSLGSGGRAGETQYF. The DNA for the CDR3 is TGTGCCAGCAGCTTAGGGAGCGGCGGGAGGGCCGGAGAGACCCAGTACTTC. The full variable domain, its missing parts supplied by reference TRBV11-2 and TRBJ2-5, is EAGVAQSPRYKIIEKRQSVAFWCNPISGHATLYWYQQILGQGPKLLIQFQNNGVVDDSQLPKDRFSAERLKGVDSTLKIQPAKLEDSAVYLCASSLGSGGRAGETQYFGPGTRLLVL.

V and J are TRBV29-1 and TRBJ1-1; 10 positions match TRBD1. Unmatched junction bases numbered 4, after V lost 6 bases and J lost 6 bases. Per germline, CDR1 SQVTM and CDR2 ANQGSEA. The CDR3 loop spans 12 amino acids. The DNA for the CDR3 is TGCAGCGTGGGGACAGGGGACTCTGAAGCTTTCTTT. This translates into CSVGTGDSEAFF.

The chain employs TRBV9 and TRBJ2-3, with D possibly being TRBD2 (5 bases). The ends were cut back, 0 bases at V and 3 bases at J, with 11 bases in the middle. CDR1 is SGDLS and CDR2 is YYNGEE in the germline V gene. The CDR3 totals 15 residues. In nucleotides, the CDR3 is TGTGCCAGCAGCGTAGAGGCTAGCTCGACAGATACGCAGTATTTT. Translated, it gives CASSVEASSTDTQYF. Combining the CDR3 with reference TRBV9 and TRBJ2-3 gives the whole variable domain DSGVTQTPKHLITATGQRVTLRCSPRSGDLSVYWYQQSLDQGLQFLIQYYNGEERAKGNILERFSAQQFPDLHSELNLSSLELGDSALYFCASSVEASSTDTQYFGPGTRLTVL.

The chain carries TRBV6-6 and TRBJ1-2; no clear D. This CDR3 is built from 16 residues. Trimming removed 6 bases from V and 8 bases from J, with 25 bases in between. Germline loops: CDR1 MNHNY, CDR2 SVGAGI (reference sequence). This chain's CDR3 is CASSTPRGHPTYGYTF. The CDR3 region has the DNA TGTGCCAGCAGCACCCCCAGAGGGCACCCTACTTACGGCTACACCTTC.

The V gene is TRBV7-9, the J gene TRBJ2-1; 10 nucleotides match TRBD2. V shed 5 bases and J 0 bases; nucleotides not matched to a gene: 13. This CDR3 is 19 amino acids long. The V gene's germline CDR1 is SEHNR and CDR2 FQNEAQ (reference sequence). The CDR3 nucleotides are TGTGCCAGCAGCCCCCAACTAGCGGGACTAACATTCTCCTACAATGAGCAGTTCTTC. Its translation: CASSPQLAGLTFSYNEQFF.

In the case of this clone: Mismatch with germline at one junction end may stem from a read error. The chain couples TRBV9 to TRBJ2-3; TRBD2 agrees at 14 bases. Germline V CDR1 and CDR2: SGDLS, YYNGEE. The CDR3 consists of 14 residues. The CDR3 region is CASSSGLAGAATDF. The CDR3 bases are TGTGCCAGCAGCTCGGGACTAGCGGGAGCGGCGACCGATTTT.